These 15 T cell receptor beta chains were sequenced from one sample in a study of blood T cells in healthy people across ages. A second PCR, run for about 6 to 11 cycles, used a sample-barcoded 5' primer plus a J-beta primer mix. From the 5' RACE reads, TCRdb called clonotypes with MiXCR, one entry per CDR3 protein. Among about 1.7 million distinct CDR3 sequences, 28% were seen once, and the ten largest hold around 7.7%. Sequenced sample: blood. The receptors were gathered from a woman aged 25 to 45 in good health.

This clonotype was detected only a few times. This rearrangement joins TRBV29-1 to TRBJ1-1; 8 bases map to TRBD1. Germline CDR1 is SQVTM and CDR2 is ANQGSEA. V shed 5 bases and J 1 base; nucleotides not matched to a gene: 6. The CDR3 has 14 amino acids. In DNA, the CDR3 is TGCAGCGTTACAGAAACAGGGGGGAACACTGAAGCTTTCTTT. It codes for CSVTETGGNTEAFF.

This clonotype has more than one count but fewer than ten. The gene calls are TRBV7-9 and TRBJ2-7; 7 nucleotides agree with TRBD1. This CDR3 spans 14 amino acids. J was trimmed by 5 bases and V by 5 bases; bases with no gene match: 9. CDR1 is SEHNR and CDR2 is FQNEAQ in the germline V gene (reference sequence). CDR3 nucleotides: TGTGCCAGCAGCCTTGACAGGGCTCGGCACGAGCAGTACTTC. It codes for CASSLDRARHEQYF. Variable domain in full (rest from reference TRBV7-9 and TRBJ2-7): DTGVSQNPRHKITKRGQNVTFRCDPISEHNRLYWYRQTLGQGPEFLTYFQNEAQLEKSRLLSDRFSAERPKGSFSTLEIQRTEQGDSAMYLCASSLDRARHEQYFGPGTRLTVT.

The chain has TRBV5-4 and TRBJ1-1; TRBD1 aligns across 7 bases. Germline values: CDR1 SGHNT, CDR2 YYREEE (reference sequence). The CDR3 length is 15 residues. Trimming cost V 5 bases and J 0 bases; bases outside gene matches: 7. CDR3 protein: CASRSAGGMNTEAFF. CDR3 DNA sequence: TGTGCCAGCAGGAGCGCAGGGGGTATGAACACTGAAGCTTTCTTT. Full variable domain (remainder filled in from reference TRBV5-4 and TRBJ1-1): ETGVTQSPTHLIKTRGQQVTLRCSSQSGHNTVSWYQQALGQGPQFIFQYYREEENGRGNFPPRFSGLQFPNYSSELNVNALELDDSALYLCASRSAGGMNTEAFFGQGTRLTVV.

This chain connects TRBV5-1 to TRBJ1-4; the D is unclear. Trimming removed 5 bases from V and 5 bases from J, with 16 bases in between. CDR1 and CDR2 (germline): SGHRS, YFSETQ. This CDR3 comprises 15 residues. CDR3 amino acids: CASRRMVGPNEKLFF. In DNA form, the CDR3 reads TGCGCCAGCAGGAGGATGGTAGGCCCAAATGAAAAACTGTTTTTT. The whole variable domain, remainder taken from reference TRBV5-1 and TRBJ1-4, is KAGVTQTPRYLIKTRGQQVTLSCSPISGHRSVSWYQQTPGQGLQFLFEYFSETQRNKGNFPGRFSGRQFSNSRSEMNVSTLELGDSALYLCASRRMVGPNEKLFFGSGTQLSVL.

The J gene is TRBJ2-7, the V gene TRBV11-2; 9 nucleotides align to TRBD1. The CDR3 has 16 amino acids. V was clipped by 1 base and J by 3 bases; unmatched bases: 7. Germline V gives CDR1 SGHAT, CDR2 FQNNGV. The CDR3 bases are TGTGCCAGCAGCTTAGGACGACCGGGACAGGGCTACGAGCAGTACTTC. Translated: CASSLGRPGQGYEQYF.

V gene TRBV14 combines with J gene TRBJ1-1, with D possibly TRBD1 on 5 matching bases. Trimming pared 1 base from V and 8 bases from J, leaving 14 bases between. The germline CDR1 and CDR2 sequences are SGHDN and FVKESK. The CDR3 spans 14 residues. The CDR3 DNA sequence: TGTGCCAGCAGCCAAGCCCGGGGGAGCCTGGAAGCTTTCTTT. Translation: CASSQARGSLEAFF.

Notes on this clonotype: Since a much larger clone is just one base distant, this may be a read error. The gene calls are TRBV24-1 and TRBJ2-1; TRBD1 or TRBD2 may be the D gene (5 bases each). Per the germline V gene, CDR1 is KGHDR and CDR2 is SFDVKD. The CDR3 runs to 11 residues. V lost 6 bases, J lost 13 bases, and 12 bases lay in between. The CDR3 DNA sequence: TGTGCCACCAGTTTCTCCGGGACCCAGTTCTTC. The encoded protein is CATSFSGTQFF.

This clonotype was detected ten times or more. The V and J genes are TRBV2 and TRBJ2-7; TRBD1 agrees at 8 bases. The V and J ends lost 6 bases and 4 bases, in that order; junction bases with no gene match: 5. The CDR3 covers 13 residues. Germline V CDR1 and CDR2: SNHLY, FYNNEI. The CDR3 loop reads CASRPGQVYEQYF. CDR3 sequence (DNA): TGTGCCAGCAGACCGGGACAGGTTTACGAGCAGTACTTC.

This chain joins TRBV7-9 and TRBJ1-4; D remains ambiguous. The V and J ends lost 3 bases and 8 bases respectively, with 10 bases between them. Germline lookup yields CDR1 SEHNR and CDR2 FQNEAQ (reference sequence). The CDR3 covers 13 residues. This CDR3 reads CASSLEFREKLFF. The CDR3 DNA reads TGTGCCAGCAGCTTGGAGTTTAGGGAAAAACTGTTTTTT.

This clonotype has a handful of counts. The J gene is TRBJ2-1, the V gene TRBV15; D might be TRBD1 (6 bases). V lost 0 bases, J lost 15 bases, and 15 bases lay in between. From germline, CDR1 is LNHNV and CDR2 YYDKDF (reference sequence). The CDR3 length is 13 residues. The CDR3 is CATSRDPQGPLFF. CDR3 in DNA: TGTGCCACCAGCAGAGATCCCCAGGGGCCCTTGTTCTTC.

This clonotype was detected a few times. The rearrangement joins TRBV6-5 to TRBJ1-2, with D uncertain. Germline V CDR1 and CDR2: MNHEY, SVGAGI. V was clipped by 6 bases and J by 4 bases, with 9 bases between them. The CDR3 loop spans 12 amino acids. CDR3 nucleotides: TGTGCCAGCAGCCCTAACACCTATGGCTACACCTTC. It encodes CASSPNTYGYTF.

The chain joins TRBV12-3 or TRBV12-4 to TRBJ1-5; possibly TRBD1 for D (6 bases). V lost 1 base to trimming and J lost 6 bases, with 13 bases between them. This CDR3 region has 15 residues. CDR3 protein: CASSLVDGGLQPQHF. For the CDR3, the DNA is TGTGCCAGCAGTTTAGTGGACGGGGGGCTTCAGCCCCAGCATTTT.

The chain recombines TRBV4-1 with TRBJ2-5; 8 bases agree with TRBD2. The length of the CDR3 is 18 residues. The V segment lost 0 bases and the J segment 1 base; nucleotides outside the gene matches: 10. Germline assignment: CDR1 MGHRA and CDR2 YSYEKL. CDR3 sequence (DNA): TGCGCCAGCAGCCAAGAAGGGGAGAATAGCGGGGTCCAAGAGACCCAGTACTTC. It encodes CASSQEGENSGVQETQYF.

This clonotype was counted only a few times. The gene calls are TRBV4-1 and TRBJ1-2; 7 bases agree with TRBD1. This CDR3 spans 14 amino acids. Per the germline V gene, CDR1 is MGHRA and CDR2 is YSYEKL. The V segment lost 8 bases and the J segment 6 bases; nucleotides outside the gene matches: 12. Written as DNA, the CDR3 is TGCGCCAGCGGGGGGGCAGGGGGAAAGGATGGCTACACCTTC. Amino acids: CASGGAGGKDGYTF.

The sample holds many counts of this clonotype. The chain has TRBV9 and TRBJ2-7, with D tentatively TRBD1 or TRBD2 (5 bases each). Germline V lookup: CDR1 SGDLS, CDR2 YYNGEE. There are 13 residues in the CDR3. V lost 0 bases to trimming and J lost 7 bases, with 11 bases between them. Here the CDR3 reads CASSVEGREEQYF. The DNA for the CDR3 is TGTGCCAGCAGCGTAGAGGGACGGGAAGAGCAGTACTTC.